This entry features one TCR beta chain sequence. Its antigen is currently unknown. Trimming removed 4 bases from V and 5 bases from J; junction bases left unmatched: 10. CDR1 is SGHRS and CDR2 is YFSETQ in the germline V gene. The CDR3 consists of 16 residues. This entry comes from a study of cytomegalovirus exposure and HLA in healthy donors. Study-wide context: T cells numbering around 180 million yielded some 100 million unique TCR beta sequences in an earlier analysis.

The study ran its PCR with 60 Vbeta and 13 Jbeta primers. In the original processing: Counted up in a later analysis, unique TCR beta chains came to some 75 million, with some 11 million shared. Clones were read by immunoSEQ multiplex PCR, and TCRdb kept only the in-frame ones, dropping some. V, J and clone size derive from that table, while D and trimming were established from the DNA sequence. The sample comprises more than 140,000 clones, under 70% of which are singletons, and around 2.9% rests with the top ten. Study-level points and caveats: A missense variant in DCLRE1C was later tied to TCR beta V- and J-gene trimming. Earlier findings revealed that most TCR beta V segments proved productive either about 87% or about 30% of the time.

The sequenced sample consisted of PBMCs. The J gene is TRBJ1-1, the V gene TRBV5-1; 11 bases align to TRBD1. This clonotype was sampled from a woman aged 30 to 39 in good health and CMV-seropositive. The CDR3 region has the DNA TGCGCCAGCAGCGGATGGGACAGGGGGTTTGGTACTGAAGCTTTCTTT. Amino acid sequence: CASSGWDRGFGTEAFF. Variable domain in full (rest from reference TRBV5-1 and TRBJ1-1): KAGVTQTPRYLIKTRGQQVTLSCSPISGHRSVSWYQQTPGQGLQFLFEYFSETQRNKGNFPGRFSGRQFSNSRSEMNVSTLELGDSALYLCASSGWDRGFGTEAFFGQGTRLTVV.